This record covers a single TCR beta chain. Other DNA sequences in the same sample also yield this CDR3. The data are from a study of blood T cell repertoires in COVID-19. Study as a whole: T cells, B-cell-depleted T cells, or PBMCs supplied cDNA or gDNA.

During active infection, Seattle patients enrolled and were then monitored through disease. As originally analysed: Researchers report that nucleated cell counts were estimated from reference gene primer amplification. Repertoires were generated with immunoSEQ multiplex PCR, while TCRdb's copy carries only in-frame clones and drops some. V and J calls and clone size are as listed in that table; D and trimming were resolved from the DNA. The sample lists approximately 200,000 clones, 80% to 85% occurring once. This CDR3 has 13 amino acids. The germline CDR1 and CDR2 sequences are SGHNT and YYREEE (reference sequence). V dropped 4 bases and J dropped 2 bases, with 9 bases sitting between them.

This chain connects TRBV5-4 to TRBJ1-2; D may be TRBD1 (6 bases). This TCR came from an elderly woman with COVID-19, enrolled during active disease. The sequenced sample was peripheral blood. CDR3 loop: CASSPTGNYGYTF. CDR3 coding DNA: TGTGCCAGCAGCCCTACAGGGAACTATGGCTACACCTTC.